The 14 T cell receptor beta chains reported below all come from one sample, sequenced in a study of cytomegalovirus exposure and HLA in healthy donors. 60 Vbeta and 13 Jbeta primers were used in PCR. Clones were read by immunoSEQ multiplex PCR, and TCRdb kept only the in-frame ones, dropping some. This sample contains around 27,000 clones. The sample taken for sequencing was PBMCs. These receptors were collected from a man in his thirties or forties in good health and CMV-seronegative.

V gene TRBV28 combines with J gene TRBJ1-1; the match to TRBD1 covers 8 bases. Germline V gene sequence: CDR1 MDHEN, CDR2 SYDVKM. V lost 3 bases to trimming and J lost 4 bases; unmatched junction nucleotides: 13. CDR3 size: 17 residues. The CDR3 DNA sequence: TGTGCCAGCAGTTTCCCAGGGGGCGCGTCAATCAGCACTGAAGCTTTCTTT. It yields the protein CASSFPGGASISTEAFF.

The chain employs TRBV11-3 and TRBJ2-5; D remains unclear. V lost 3 bases to trimming and J lost 5 bases, with 4 bases between them. In germline, CDR1 is SGHNT, CDR2 YENEEA. This CDR3 is 11 amino acids long. In DNA, the CDR3 is TGTGCCAGCAGCTTCCAGGAGACCCAGTACTTC. Residues: CASSFQETQYF.

The V and J genes are TRBV28 and TRBJ2-3; no clear D gene. Trimming left V 4 bases short and J 2 bases short, with 16 bases between. This CDR3 spans 16 amino acids. Germline assignment: CDR1 MDHEN and CDR2 SYDVKM. The CDR3 DNA reads as TGTGCCAGCAGTTCCCCTCTGCGGAGTATCACAGATACGCAGTATTTT. Its protein is CASSSPLRSITDTQYF.

The chain is built from TRBV4-2 and TRBJ1-1, with TRBD1 matching 7 bases. Looked up from germline, CDR1 is LGHNA and CDR2 is YNFKEQ. Germline trimming cut 0 bases from V and 4 bases from J; bases unmatched to any gene: 8. This CDR3 has 16 amino acids. The DNA of the CDR3 is TGTGCCAGCAGCCAAGATGTAGCACAGGGGAGCACTGAAGCTTTCTTT. It codes for CASSQDVAQGSTEAFF.

V usage is TRBV13 and J usage is TRBJ1-1; D is ambiguous. The germline gives CDR1 PRHDT, CDR2 FYEKMQ (reference sequence). Trimming shortened V by 1 base and J by 3 bases, and 12 bases separated the two germline ends. CDR3 length: 15 residues. The CDR3: CASSLESSRHTEAFF. The CDR3 region has the DNA TGTGCCAGCAGCTTAGAATCCTCGAGGCACACTGAAGCTTTCTTT.

A note on this clone: The junction departs from the called germline gene at one end, perhaps through a read error. The genes are TRBV5-1 and TRBJ2-1, with D possibly matching TRBD2 (7 bases). In germline, CDR1 is SGHRS, CDR2 YFSETQ. The CDR3 runs to 14 residues. CDR3 sequence reads: CASSFSGEGNEQFF. The CDR3, as DNA: TGCGCCAGTAGCTTTTCAGGGGAGGGGAATGAGCAGTTCTTC.

The chain has TRBV27 and TRBJ2-2, with 9 nucleotides matching TRBD1. CDR1 is MNHEY and CDR2 is SMNVEV in the germline V gene (reference sequence). J gave up 5 bases and V 5 bases, and 9 bases lay outside the gene matches. CDR3 length: 16 residues. The DNA for the CDR3 is TGTGCCAGCAGTGCTACAGGGGGCCTAGGGACCGGGGAGCTGTTTTTT. Protein product: CASSATGGLGTGELFF.

V and J are TRBV5-1 and TRBJ2-6, with no clear D. The CDR3 has 18 amino acids. CDR1 and CDR2 from the germline V gene are SGHRS and YFSETQ. V lost 1 base and J lost 2, with 16 bases in between. CDR3 in amino acids: CASSLLRTQSAGANVLTF. CDR3 bases: TGCGCCAGCAGCTTGTTGCGAACCCAAAGTGCTGGGGCCAACGTCCTGACTTTC.

The rearrangement uses TRBV6-6 and TRBJ2-5; TRBD2 matches 11 bases. The V and J ends lost 4 bases and 5 bases, in that order; junction bases with no gene match: 6. CDR1 and CDR2 (germline): MNHNY, SVGAGI (reference sequence). The CDR3 has 15 residues. The CDR3 DNA is TGTGCCAGCAGTTTCCTAGCGGGAGGTAGGGAGACCCAGTACTTC. Translation: CASSFLAGGRETQYF.

The chain employs TRBV6-5 and TRBJ2-7; no definite D call. Trimming removed 0 bases from V and 2 bases from J, with 11 bases in between. The germline CDR1 and CDR2 sequences are MNHEY and SVGAGI. This CDR3 has 15 residues. The CDR3 nucleotides read TGTGCCAGCAGTTACTCACTATCTTCCCCCTACGAGCAGTACTTC. Residues: CASSYSLSSPYEQYF.

The chain links TRBV5-1 to TRBJ2-3; D is unresolved. The V end was cut by 2 bases, the J end by 3 bases, with 7 bases between. The germline V gene has CDR1 SGHRS and CDR2 YFSETQ. The CDR3 length is 13 residues. This CDR3 is CASSFSGTDTQYF. The CDR3 DNA follows: TGCGCCAGCAGCTTCTCCGGGACAGATACGCAGTATTTT.

The chain couples TRBV6-5 to TRBJ1-3, with 7 nucleotides matching TRBD1. J was trimmed by 7 bases and V by 2 bases; bases with no gene match: 8. CDR1 and CDR2 (germline): MNHEY, SVGAGI. The CDR3 runs 15 residues. In DNA, the CDR3 is TGTGCCAGCAGTTACCGTACAGGGGTGGGGAACACCATATATTTT. Translation: CASSYRTGVGNTIYF.

V is TRBV28 and J is TRBJ1-4; TRBD1 matches 12 bases. Germline V gene lookup returns CDR1 MDHEN and CDR2 SYDVKM. The CDR3 is 13 residues long. After removal of 8 bases from V and 10 bases from J, the junction contained 5 bases not matched to a gene. Here the CDR3 DNA reads TGTGCCAGCCAACCGGGACAGGGGGCAAAACTGTTTTTT. This encodes CASQPGQGAKLFF.

The chain has TRBV4-2 and TRBJ1-2; weak D call: TRBD1 (6 bases). There are 15 residues in the CDR3. Looked up from germline, CDR1 is LGHNA and CDR2 is YNFKEQ. V dropped 1 base and J dropped 0 bases, with 9 bases sitting between them. The CDR3 DNA reads TGTGCCAGCAGCCAAGCGGACAGTTCTAACTATGGCTACACCTTC. This sequence encodes CASSQADSSNYGYTF.